A selection of T cell receptor beta chains follows, all from one sample in a study of blood T cell repertoires in COVID-19. This table comes from immunoSEQ multiplex PCR, and its TCRdb copy is limited to in-frame clones, with some not included. This sample carries about 110,000 clones, 71% of them seen once, and the ten largest clones take approximately 0.88%. The sequenced material came from peripheral blood. These receptors were taken from a human donor with acute or convalescent COVID-19. The donor label of this sample is uncertain. Each CDR3 is given with its conserved first and last residue.

TRBV2	TRBJ2-3	14	CATLAGLSTDTQYF
TRBV5-4	TRBJ1-6	14	CASSSDRATSPLHF
TRBV5-8	TRBJ1-2	16	CASSAGLKSNAYGYTF
TRBV27	TRBJ1-2	13	CASRQGSDGGYTF
TRBV19	TRBJ1-2	17	CASSIVEETGGRSGYTF
TRBV5-5	TRBJ2-7	12	CASSPGTYEQYF
TRBV6-5	TRBJ2-2	16	CASSYSGTGETGELFF
TRBV28	TRBJ1-2	15	CASSFPREVSYGYTF
TRBV5-6	TRBJ2-5	16	CASSLAGPVGGETQYF
TRBV7-9	TRBJ1-2	14	CASSLDRENYGYTF
TRBV3-1/TRBV3-2	TRBJ1-2	15	CASSQARGLIYGYTF
TRBV28	TRBJ1-3	16	CASSPPQGSSGNTIYF
TRBV2	TRBJ1-2	15	CASRPSRAWDYGYTF
TRBV27	TRBJ2-1	13	CASKEGPYNEQFF
TRBV29-1	TRBJ1-2	13	CSVEEGQGYGYTF
TRBV30	TRBJ1-2	12	CAWSVGAYGYTF
TRBV2	TRBJ1-5	14	CASSGDGRKQPQHF
TRBV19	TRBJ1-5	16	CASSRGQVAVNQPQHF
TRBV28	TRBJ2-3	16	CASSPRRAGKGDTQYF
TRBV3-1/TRBV3-2	TRBJ2-1	15	CASSPTGGTYNEQFF
TRBV9	TRBJ2-1	14	CASSPLTGDNEQFF
TRBV7-9	TRBJ1-1	16	CASSTRGRGRGTEAFF
TRBV7-5	TRBJ2-3	15	CVRSFWDRSTDTQYF
TRBV5-1	TRBJ2-1	16	CASSAYGTGGGYEQFF
TRBV27	TRBJ1-6	14	CASSPTGYNSPLHF
TRBV5-1	TRBJ2-5	16	CASSRGLAGQGETQYF